This T cell receptor beta chain was sequenced in a study of glioma-infiltrating T cells. Broader study findings: Tissue-blood divergence was below expectation in non-neoplastic patients, above in gliomas.

The CDR3 is made up of 16 amino acids. The ends lost 3 bases at V and 0 bases at J; junction bases unmatched: 6. The iRepertoire nested amplicon-rescue multiplex PCR amplified TCR alpha and beta CDR3s from RNA. TCRdb reprocessed the multiplex PCR reads with MiXCR, giving one entry per CDR3 protein. The sample shows about 180,000 distinct CDR3 sequences, over 40% of them seen only once. This clonotype was seen a few times. The antigen is unknown. The TCR originated in a human donor with low-grade glioma or glioblastoma, undergoing nonglioma brain surgery, or in good health (not recorded which). The chain joins TRBV12-3 or TRBV12-4 to TRBJ1-1, with TRBD1 matching 8 bases. Specimen: glioma tissue, nonneoplastic brain tissue, or PBMCs (not recorded which). As DNA, the CDR3 is TGTGCCAGCAGTTTGTCCCAGGGGGCCTTGAACACTGAAGCTTTCTTT. It specifies CASSLSQGALNTEAFF.